This TCR beta chain was identified in a study of T-cell memory formation after mild COVID-19. Study conclusions and caveats: Several responding clones turned up in pre-infection memory, indicating that cross-reactive memory may have taken part. Nothing showed for sure that second-wave clones peaking on day 37 were SARS-CoV-2 specific. Contracting clones from day 15 to 85 had balanced CD4/CD8; later expanders favoured CD4+.

Constant-segment-primed 5'RACE gave TCR alpha and TCR beta cDNA libraries with sample barcodes and UMIs. TCRdb reprocessed the 5' RACE reads with MiXCR, giving one entry per CDR3 protein. The sample holds some 150,000 distinct CDR3 sequences; 15% to 20% are singletons and the top ten take 2% to 2.5%. As concerns this clonotype: The antigen is undetermined.

The sequencing sample was made of PBMCs or a T cell subset sorted from them (not recorded which). This receptor was obtained from an adult woman who had mild COVID-19 (a few samples of this study predate the infection). Cell type and time point are not known.

CDR3 bases: TGTGCCAGCAGCTTAGTGGGTAGCACGGCAGGCACGCAGTATTTT. Protein sequence: CASSLVGSTAGTQYF. The chain uses TRBV7-2 and TRBJ2-3; D gene unclear. Trimming took 1 base from V and 9 from J, leaving 17 bases between them. The CDR3 consists of 15 residues. Germline values: CDR1 SGHTA, CDR2 FQGNSA.